Following are 29 T cell receptor beta chains from one sample sequenced in a study of cytomegalovirus exposure and HLA in healthy donors. TCRdb keeps only in-frame clones here, not all; method: immunoSEQ multiplex PCR. The table lists fewer than 100,000 clones, approximately 90% of them singletons. The sample was PBMCs. The receptors were gathered from a man aged 30 to 45 in good health and CMV-seronegative.

The gene calls are TRBV27 and TRBJ2-7; 8 bases match TRBD2. The CDR3 has 15 amino acids. Germline assignment: CDR1 MNHEY and CDR2 SMNVEV (reference sequence). The V and J ends lost 4 bases and 1 base, in that order; junction bases with no gene match: 6. CDR3 sequence: CASSYNTGGSYEQYF. The CDR3 DNA is TGTGCCAGCAGTTATAACACGGGGGGGTCCTACGAGCAGTACTTC.

This clone was seen a handful of times. The V call is TRBV4-2, the J call TRBJ2-5; 9 bases are shared with TRBD2. Germline trimming cut 4 bases from V and 4 bases from J; bases unmatched to any gene: 10. The germline V gene encodes CDR1 LGHNA and CDR2 YNFKEQ. The CDR3 runs to 16 residues. The CDR3 spells CASSPGGSGSVETQYF. The CDR3, as DNA: TGTGCCAGCAGCCCTGGGGGTAGCGGGAGTGTAGAGACCCAGTACTTC.

V and J are TRBV4-2 and TRBJ2-2; 9 nucleotides align to TRBD1. The germline CDR1 and CDR2 sequences are LGHNA and YNFKEQ. This CDR3 is 15 amino acids long. J lost 1 base, V lost 3 bases, and 0 bases had no gene match. The CDR3: CASSQDRGNTGELFF. CDR3 coding DNA: TGTGCCAGCAGCCAGGACAGGGGGAACACCGGGGAGCTGTTTTTT.

This clone has just one count. This sequence joins TRBV7-9 and TRBJ2-3; a weak D match, TRBD2 (5 bases). Germline V gives CDR1 SEHNR, CDR2 FQNEAQ (reference sequence). This CDR3 spans 14 amino acids. The germline V and J ends were trimmed by 3 bases and 1 base, with 8 bases remaining between them. The CDR3 here is CASSLSAGTDTQYF. The CDR3, as DNA: TGTGCCAGCAGCTTGTCAGCGGGCACAGATACGCAGTATTTT.

V is TRBV9 and J is TRBJ1-1; D may be TRBD1 (6 bases). CDR1 and CDR2 from the germline V gene are SGDLS and YYNGEE. This CDR3 has 18 amino acids. The V end lost 1 base, the J end lost 4 bases, and 23 bases lay between the germline ends. CDR3 DNA sequence: TGTGCCAGCAGCGTAAGCGCCGGGACACGGTTGTTGAGCACTGAAGCTTTCTTT. Amino acid sequence: CASSVSAGTRLLSTEAFF.

CDR3 sequence: CASSVAGGNRETQYF. The CDR3 bases are TGTGCCAGCAGCGTAGCCGGGGGGAATAGGGAGACCCAGTACTTC. The genes are TRBV9 and TRBJ2-5; 7 bases align to TRBD2. This CDR3 has 15 residues. CDR1 is SGDLS and CDR2 is YYNGEE in the germline V gene. Unmatched junction bases numbered 7, after V lost 0 bases and J lost 5 bases.

Here the CDR3 DNA reads TGTGCCAGCAGCCCTAGACAGGGGGCAGGCTATGGCTACACCTTC. Its translation: CASSPRQGAGYGYTF. V usage is TRBV28 and J usage is TRBJ1-2; TRBD1 matches 10 bases. Germline assignment: CDR1 MDHEN and CDR2 SYDVKM. The CDR3 runs to 15 residues. J gave up 4 bases and V 6 bases, and 8 bases lay outside the gene matches.

The rearrangement joins TRBV28 to TRBJ1-1; D might be TRBD1 (6 bases). The V end was cut by 3 bases, the J end by 3 bases, with 11 bases between. Germline-derived CDR1 and CDR2 are MDHEN and SYDVKM. CDR3 length equals 14 residues. The CDR3 region has the DNA TGTGCCAGCAGTTTTTACAGGGTCCACACTGAAGCTTTCTTT. As protein: CASSFYRVHTEAFF.

The chain employs TRBV30 and TRBJ2-7; 7 bases match TRBD1. The V and J ends lost 4 bases and 0 bases, in that order; junction bases with no gene match: 6. The length of the CDR3 is 14 residues. Germline CDR1 GTSNPN, CDR2 SVGIG (reference sequence). CDR3 DNA: TGTGCCTGGACGCTACAGGGGAGCTCCTACGAGCAGTACTTC. Its translation: CAWTLQGSSYEQYF.

V and J are TRBV6-1 and TRBJ2-7; a possible D gene is TRBD1 (6 bases). The CDR3 sequence is 16 residues long. V was cut by 4 bases and J by 2 bases, with 18 bases left in between. The germline gives CDR1 MNHNS, CDR2 SASEGT. CDR3 loop: CASSGGTGPRPYEQYF. The CDR3 DNA is TGTGCCAGCAGTGGGGGTACAGGGCCTAGGCCCTACGAGCAGTACTTC.

The V gene is TRBV5-1, the J gene TRBJ2-2, with 10 nucleotides matching TRBD2. Trimming cost V 3 bases and J 5 bases; bases outside gene matches: 7. The CDR3 sequence is 16 residues long. Germline V gene sequence: CDR1 SGHRS, CDR2 YFSETQ. CDR3 coding DNA: TGCGCCAGCAGCTCAGGACTAGCGGAAGCTACCGGGGAGCTGTTTTTT. Protein sequence: CASSSGLAEATGELFF.

V usage is TRBV18 and J usage is TRBJ1-4; 8 bases are shared with TRBD1. Germline loops: CDR1 KGHSH, CDR2 LQKENI. V shed 5 bases and J 0 bases; nucleotides not matched to a gene: 8. This CDR3 comprises 17 residues. CDR3 amino acids: CASSGQGRAATNEKLFF. The DNA of the CDR3 is TGTGCCAGCTCAGGACAGGGAAGGGCTGCAACTAATGAAAAACTGTTTTTT.

The rearrangement joins TRBV5-1 to TRBJ1-1; 7 nucleotides agree with TRBD1. Germline loops: CDR1 SGHRS, CDR2 YFSETQ. The CDR3 runs 14 residues. V trimming: 3 bases; J trimming: 6 bases; junction bases outside the gene matches: 8. The CDR3 coding sequence is TGCGCCAGCAGCTCTGGACAGGTCGAAGCTGAAGCTTTCTTT. It specifies CASSSGQVEAEAFF.

The V call is TRBV4-1, the J call TRBJ2-5, with a weak D call TRBD2 (5 bases). The CDR3 is 15 residues long. Germline lookup yields CDR1 MGHRA and CDR2 YSYEKL. V was clipped by 1 base and J by 1 base, with 10 bases between them. CDR3 protein: CASSQVRTPQETQYF. In nucleotides, the CDR3 is TGCGCCAGCAGCCAAGTGAGGACTCCCCAAGAGACCCAGTACTTC.

The rearrangement joins TRBV11-2 to TRBJ1-1; D unresolved. The CDR3 is 16 amino acids. The V end lost 2 bases, the J end lost 1 base, and 14 bases lay between the germline ends. The germline CDR1 and CDR2 sequences are SGHAT and FQNNGV. CDR3 bases: TGTGCCAGCAGCTTATGGATCAGGTCTACGAACACTGAAGCTTTCTTT. Protein: CASSLWIRSTNTEAFF.

The chain has TRBV5-1 and TRBJ1-2; D might be TRBD1 (6 bases). This CDR3 is 15 amino acids long. V was cut by 7 bases and J by 2 bases, with 18 bases left in between. Germline V gene sequence: CDR1 SGHRS, CDR2 YFSETQ. The CDR3 spells CASHTGDTWNYGYTF. CDR3 coding DNA: TGCGCCAGCCATACCGGGGACACCTGGAACTATGGCTACACCTTC.

This chain's CDR3 is CASSPPLGQGSFAFF. CDR3 nucleotide sequence: TGTGCCAGCAGCCCGCCCTTGGGGCAGGGGAGTTTTGCTTTCTTT. The chain couples TRBV5-5 to TRBJ1-1, with D perhaps TRBD1 (6 bases). The CDR3 sequence is 15 residues long. Looked up from germline, CDR1 is SGHKS and CDR2 is YYEKEE (reference sequence). The ends were cut back, 4 bases at V and 11 bases at J, with 24 bases in the middle.

This chain uses TRBV18 with TRBJ1-2; 9 bases line up with TRBD1. Looked up from germline, CDR1 is KGHSH and CDR2 is LQKENI. The CDR3 is 14 residues long. Losses at the gene ends were 4 bases for V and 8 bases for J; bases not matched to a gene: 8. As DNA, the CDR3 is TGTGCCAGCTCACTGGGACAGGGAGGCGAGGGCTACACCTTC. Amino acids: CASSLGQGGEGYTF.

The chain employs TRBV5-1 and TRBJ2-5; D is undetermined. CDR3 size: 13 residues. Per the germline V gene, CDR1 is SGHRS and CDR2 is YFSETQ. V was shortened by 3 bases and J by 2 bases, with 8 bases between the two germline ends. Written as DNA, the CDR3 is TGCGCCAGCAGCTCGGTCCCGCAAGAGACCCAGTACTTC. It yields the protein CASSSVPQETQYF.

This chain joins TRBV6-5 and TRBJ2-1; 10 bases map to TRBD2. Germline V lookup: CDR1 MNHEY, CDR2 SVGAGI. Trimming removed 4 bases from V and 9 bases from J; junction bases left unmatched: 12. This CDR3 has 16 residues. In nucleotides, the CDR3 is TGTGCCAGCAGTTCCGCCTCGATAGCGGGAGGTTTTGAGCAGTTCTTC. Translated, it gives CASSSASIAGGFEQFF.

The CDR3 loop is CASSPKAGDYTGELFF. CDR3 DNA sequence: TGTGCCAGCAGTCCGAAAGCGGGGGATTACACCGGGGAGCTGTTTTTT. This chain links TRBV6-6 with TRBJ2-2, with 8 bases that match TRBD2. The CDR3 totals 16 residues. V was pared by 5 bases and J by 3 bases, with 8 bases of the junction left unmatched. The germline CDR1 and CDR2 sequences are MNHNY and SVGAGI (reference sequence).

This clone is termed medium-sized. The rearrangement joins TRBV6-1 to TRBJ2-5; the match to TRBD2 covers 12 bases. V shed 2 bases, J shed 2 bases, and the junction held 0 bases outside the gene matches. The CDR3 totals 15 residues. Germline V lookup: CDR1 MNHNS, CDR2 SASEGT. The CDR3 DNA is TGTGCCAGCAGTGAACTAGCGGGGGGGCAAGAGACCCAGTACTTC. Encoded protein: CASSELAGGQETQYF.

The table lists this clone with a count of one. This sequence joins TRBV5-1 and TRBJ2-7; 13 nucleotides align to TRBD2. Germline V gene lookup returns CDR1 SGHRS and CDR2 YFSETQ. The CDR3 covers 16 residues. Trimming removed 5 bases from V and 2 bases from J; junction bases left unmatched: 7. DNA for the CDR3: TGCGCCAGCAGACAAGGGACTAGCGGGACAGCCTACGAGCAGTACTTC. Protein product: CASRQGTSGTAYEQYF. The variable domain in full, with the rest retrieved from reference TRBV5-1 and TRBJ2-7, is KAGVTQTPRYLIKTRGQQVTLSCSPISGHRSVSWYQQTPGQGLQFLFEYFSETQRNKGNFPGRFSGRQFSNSRSEMNVSTLELGDSALYLCASRQGTSGTAYEQYFGPGTRLTVT.

This chain uses TRBV5-4 with TRBJ1-1; D gene uncertain. V lost 4 bases to trimming and J lost 3 bases, with 10 bases between them. Germline CDR1 is SGHNT and CDR2 is YYREEE (reference sequence). The length of the CDR3 is 13 residues. CDR3 amino acids: CASSPGYDTEAFF. In DNA, the CDR3 is TGTGCCAGCAGCCCCGGGTATGACACTGAAGCTTTCTTT. Combining the CDR3 with reference TRBV5-4 and TRBJ1-1 gives the whole variable domain ETGVTQSPTHLIKTRGQQVTLRCSSQSGHNTVSWYQQALGQGPQFIFQYYREEENGRGNFPPRFSGLQFPNYSSELNVNALELDDSALYLCASSPGYDTEAFFGQGTRLTVV.

CDR3 nucleotides: TGTGCCAGCAGCTTAGGGGAATCGGGGTTCGAGCAGTACTTC. Translation gives CASSLGESGFEQYF. This chain uses TRBV11-1 with TRBJ2-7; maybe TRBD2 (5 bases). Germline V gene data show CDR1 as SGHAT and CDR2 as FQDESV (reference sequence). The CDR3 runs to 14 residues. V was trimmed by 1 base and J by 6 bases, leaving 13 bases between them.

The chain is built from TRBV5-1 and TRBJ2-7; 7 bases are a match to TRBD2. After removal of 4 bases from V and 5 bases from J, the junction contained 15 bases not matched to a gene. Germline assignment: CDR1 SGHRS and CDR2 YFSETQ. This CDR3 spans 16 amino acids. The CDR3 sequence: CASSLPGPRGSDEQYF. The CDR3, as DNA: TGCGCCAGCAGCCTCCCGGGGCCCCGCGGGAGCGACGAGCAGTACTTC.

This chain links TRBV19 with TRBJ1-2; possibly TRBD1 for D (6 bases). The ends were cut back, 2 bases at V and 4 bases at J, with 14 bases in the middle. CDR3 length equals 15 residues. CDR1 and CDR2 (germline): LNHDA, SQIVND (reference sequence). CDR3 in amino acids: CASSIQTARGYGYTF. CDR3 DNA sequence: TGTGCCAGTAGTATACAGACAGCCAGGGGCTATGGCTACACCTTC.

The rearrangement uses TRBV29-1 and TRBJ2-3, with D possibly being TRBD1 (5 bases). The CDR3 has 12 residues. Germline lookup yields CDR1 SQVTM and CDR2 ANQGSEA. CDR3 loop: CVGDSTTDTQYF. CDR3 nucleotide sequence: TGCGTAGGCGACAGTACCACAGATACGCAGTATTTT.

This clone was found once. The rearrangement links TRBV18 to TRBJ1-5, with D maybe TRBD1 (5 bases). Germline CDR1 KGHSH, CDR2 LQKENI. CDR3 length: 14 residues. V was shortened by 6 bases and J by 4 bases, with 13 bases between the two germline ends. Here the CDR3 reads CASSYGHLNQPQHF. The DNA of the CDR3 is TGTGCCAGCTCGTACGGACACCTAAATCAGCCCCAGCATTTT. Together with reference TRBV18 and TRBJ1-5, the CDR3 gives the full variable domain: NAGVMQNPRHLVRRRGQEARLRCSPMKGHSHVYWYRQLPEEGLKFMVYLQKENIIDESGMPKERFSAEFPKEGPSILRIQQVVRGDSAAYFCASSYGHLNQPQHFGDGTRLSIL.